This TCR beta chain emerged from a study of response to subunit inactivated influenza vaccine. TCRdb re-called the RT-PCR reads with MiXCR, one entry per CDR3 protein. The sample shows 500,000 to 700,000 distinct CDR3 sequences, 20% to 25% of them seen only once. This CDR3 contains 18 residues. From germline, CDR1 is MGHRA and CDR2 YSYEKL. The ends lost 3 bases at V and 1 base at J; junction bases unmatched: 12. This sample also appeared in a second study, on T cells expressing NK-cell markers. That investigation notes: Libraries used 5'RACE template switching adding universal primer site and UMIs. All TCR beta repertoires analysed originated from sorted CD3+CD56+NKG2C+, CD3+CD56+NKG2C- and CD3+CD56-NKG2C+ T cells. One of the eight sequenced donors was seronegative, whereas the other seven were HCMV-seropositive. Of the CD8+ T cell pool in over 5 donors, about 1.0-7.0% was accounted for by dominant NKG2C+ clonotypes. Expanded clones of NKG2C+ T cells had an unclear HCMV specificity.

The chain has TRBV4-1 and TRBJ1-5; TRBD1 matches 7 bases. Sequences were derived from CD4+ T cells sorted from PBMCs, sampled less than 13 days after vaccination. The TCR comes from a man aged 50 to 60 who received an inactivated influenza vaccine. CDR3 loop: CASSHLLTGYVSNQPQHF. CDR3 DNA: TGCGCCAGCAGCCACCTCCTGACAGGGTACGTCAGCAATCAGCCCCAGCATTTT.